These 26 T cell receptor beta chains originate from one sample sequenced in a study of T cells in Graves' hyperthyroidism and ophthalmopathy. TCR beta CDR3 regions were amplified from RNA. HTBI primers were used for first-round RT-PCR of the TCR CDR3. Via MiXCR, TCRdb re-called the multiplex PCR reads, giving one row per CDR3 protein. This table has about 420,000 distinct CDR3 sequences, about an eighth appearing once. The sequenced sample consisted of blood. Receptors were obtained from a woman aged 18-29 years with Graves' hyperthyroidism.

The chain combines TRBV20-1 with TRBJ2-1; 9 bases line up with TRBD2. V dropped 7 bases and J dropped 5; count of bases not matched to a gene: 15. The CDR3 is made up of 16 amino acids. From germline, CDR1 is DFQATT and CDR2 SNEGSKA (reference sequence). CDR3 protein: CSGAKRAGGIHNEQFF. For the CDR3, the DNA is TGCAGTGGTGCCAAACGTGCGGGAGGGATTCACAATGAGCAGTTCTTC.

The chain couples TRBV28 to TRBJ1-5; TRBD1 might be the D (6 bases). CDR1 is MDHEN and CDR2 is SYDVKM in the germline V gene. This CDR3 contains 13 residues. Trimming pared 8 bases from V and 5 bases from J, leaving 13 bases between. This CDR3 is CASGLQGDQPQHF. The CDR3, as DNA: TGTGCCAGCGGCCTACAGGGAGATCAGCCCCAGCATTTT.

This clonotype has a handful of counts. The CDR3 nucleotides read TGCAGTGCTAGATTACTAGCGAATCTCGATGAGCAGTTCTTC. Encoded protein: CSARLLANLDEQFF. V and J are TRBV20-1 and TRBJ2-1, with TRBD2 matching over 7 bases. Germline assignment: CDR1 DFQATT and CDR2 SNEGSKA (reference sequence). The CDR3 covers 14 residues. The J segment lost 8 bases and the V segment lost 2 bases, leaving 9 bases of the junction unmatched.

This clonotype was picked up many times. This chain uses TRBV20-1 with TRBJ2-5; 9 bases align to TRBD2. The CDR3 contains 14 residues. Losses at the gene ends were 5 bases for V and 1 base for J; bases not matched to a gene: 5. Germline lookup yields CDR1 DFQATT and CDR2 SNEGSKA (reference sequence). DNA for the CDR3: TGCAGTGCTGCTGGCGGGAGGGGCCAAGAGACCCAGTACTTC. This sequence encodes CSAAGGRGQETQYF.

At least ten counts were recorded for this clonotype. V and J are TRBV3-1 and TRBJ2-7; TRBD2 matches 16 bases. The CDR3 contains 16 residues. Losses at the gene ends were 4 bases for V and 5 bases for J; bases not matched to a gene: 5. Germline CDR1 LGHDT, CDR2 YNNKEL (reference sequence). DNA for the CDR3: TGTGCCAGCAGCCCAGGGACTAGCGGGAGGGCCAACGAGCAGTACTTC. Translating it yields CASSPGTSGRANEQYF.

This clonotype came up many times. The V call is TRBV10-3, the J call TRBJ2-1; 7 nucleotides line up with TRBD2. CDR1 is ENHRY, CDR2 SYGVKD, per germline. This CDR3 comprises 15 residues. Unmatched junction bases numbered 5, after V lost 1 base and J lost 5 bases. CDR3 in amino acids: CAISEYERENNEQFF. CDR3 coding DNA: TGTGCCATCAGTGAGTATGAGCGGGAAAACAATGAGCAGTTCTTC.

The chain is built from TRBV9 and TRBJ2-1; 10 bases fit TRBD2. The junction had 5 bases not matched to a gene; V was cut back by 3 bases and J by 5 bases. The CDR3 loop spans 15 amino acids. The germline V gene encodes CDR1 SGDLS and CDR2 YYNGEE. CDR3 amino acids: CASSASGSNDNEQFF. CDR3 nucleotides: TGTGCCAGCAGCGCTAGCGGGAGCAACGACAATGAGCAGTTCTTC.

This clonotype was observed many times. The chain joins TRBV7-2 to TRBJ2-2, with D perhaps TRBD2 (5 bases). The V and J ends lost 5 bases and 2 bases respectively, with 12 bases between them. Per the germline V gene, CDR1 is SGHTA and CDR2 is FQGNSA. The CDR3 sequence is 15 residues long. CDR3 sequence (DNA): TGTGCCAGCAGCCTCCGGGGATCTAACACCGGGGAGCTGTTTTTT. Amino acid sequence: CASSLRGSNTGELFF.

In this sample, this clonotype turned up a few times. The gene calls are TRBV3-1 and TRBJ2-7; tentatively, D is TRBD2 (5 bases). CDR1 is LGHDT, CDR2 YNNKEL, per germline (reference sequence). The CDR3 has 13 amino acids. V lost 8 bases, J lost 1 base, and 12 bases lay in between. This CDR3 reads CASLRPGSYEQYF. The CDR3 DNA sequence: TGTGCCAGCCTCCGCCCGGGGTCCTACGAGCAGTACTTC.

This clonotype was detected many times. The chain has TRBV6-2 or TRBV6-3 and TRBJ1-1; D ambiguous. This CDR3 has 13 residues. Trimming took off 3 bases at V and 6 bases at J, with 11 bases between the two ends. Germline loops: CDR1 MNHEY, CDR2 SVGEGT. CDR3 nucleotide sequence: TGTGCCAGCAGTTATAATGCCGGGCCTGAAGCTTTCTTT. Residues: CASSYNAGPEAFF.

This chain joins TRBV5-1 and TRBJ2-2; D possibly corresponds to TRBD1 (6 bases). Germline V gene lookup returns CDR1 SGHRS and CDR2 YFSETQ. Trimming took 1 base from V and 0 from J, leaving 13 bases between them. The CDR3 covers 17 residues. The CDR3 DNA reads TGCGCCAGCAGCTTGTCTACGGGACAAACGAACACCGGGGAGCTGTTTTTT. It translates to CASSLSTGQTNTGELFF.

This clonotype was seen at least ten times. CDR3 loop: CASSLMASGTYNEQFF. The CDR3 nucleotides read TGTGCCAGCAGTTTAATGGCTAGCGGGACCTACAATGAGCAGTTCTTC. This chain connects TRBV27 to TRBJ2-1; TRBD2 aligns across 9 bases. This CDR3 region has 16 residues. V gave up 2 bases and J gave up 2 bases; unmatched junction bases: 4. Germline V lookup: CDR1 MNHEY, CDR2 SMNVEV (reference sequence).

This clonotype was detected many times. The chain is built from TRBV20-1 and TRBJ1-1, with a tentative D call TRBD1 (6 bases). The CDR3 is 13 residues long. Looked up from germline, CDR1 is DFQATT and CDR2 is SNEGSKA (reference sequence). With 3 bases removed from V and 4 bases from J, the gap between germline ends came to 12 bases. The CDR3 DNA follows: TGCAGTGCTAGCGAGGACAGAACCACTGAAGCTTTCTTT. Translation gives CSASEDRTTEAFF.

This clonotype was observed many times. This rearrangement joins TRBV7-2 to TRBJ2-1; TRBD2 aligns across 11 bases. The CDR3 totals 16 residues. The germline gives CDR1 SGHTA, CDR2 FQGNSA. V trimming: 0 bases; J trimming: 7 bases; junction bases outside the gene matches: 5. Here the CDR3 reads CASSLAMSSGGNEQFF. CDR3 bases: TGTGCCAGCAGCTTAGCTATGTCTAGCGGGGGGAATGAGCAGTTCTTC.

The chain joins TRBV5-1 to TRBJ2-1; 8 nucleotides line up with TRBD1. V was clipped by 4 bases and J by 5 bases; unmatched bases: 8. The CDR3 is 15 residues long. Germline V lookup: CDR1 SGHRS, CDR2 YFSETQ. Here the CDR3 reads CASSPGTGLNNEQFF. Here the CDR3 DNA reads TGCGCCAGCAGCCCCGGGACAGGTCTTAACAATGAGCAGTTCTTC.

This clonotype was found many times. The chain recombines TRBV12-3 or TRBV12-4 with TRBJ2-3; 12 bases align to TRBD2. V lost 6 bases and J lost 6; bases outside the gene matches: 1. This CDR3 is 13 amino acids long. CDR3 protein: CASSLAGGDTQYF. CDR3 bases: TGTGCCAGCAGCCTAGCGGGAGGGGATACGCAGTATTTT.

In its sample, this clonotype was seen many times. V gene TRBV18 combines with J gene TRBJ1-1; no firm D call. CDR1 is KGHSH, CDR2 LQKENI, per germline. V lost 3 bases, J lost 2 bases, and 13 bases lay in between. The CDR3 totals 15 residues. The CDR3: CASSPSGMVNTEAFF. For the CDR3, the DNA is TGTGCCAGCTCACCCTCGGGGATGGTAAACACTGAAGCTTTCTTT.

This clonotype has more than one count but fewer than ten. This chain joins TRBV6-2 or TRBV6-3 and TRBJ2-4; TRBD2 aligns across 11 bases. The CDR3 covers 16 residues. Germline CDR1 and CDR2: MNHEY and SVGEGT. V trimming: 6 bases; J trimming: 0 bases; junction bases outside the gene matches: 4. The CDR3 DNA sequence: TGTGCCAGCAGCCCAACTAGCGGGGGAGCCAAAAACATTCAGTACTTC. This sequence encodes CASSPTSGGAKNIQYF.

The chain employs TRBV4-3 and TRBJ1-5; no clear D gene. This CDR3 has 15 amino acids. The V and J ends lost 0 bases and 2 bases respectively, with 8 bases between them. Germline CDR1 is LGHNA and CDR2 is YSLEER. In DNA form, the CDR3 reads TGCGCCAGCAGCCAAGAAAACTCCCGCAATCAGCCCCAGCATTTT. Translation: CASSQENSRNQPQHF.

The chain is built from TRBV29-1 and TRBJ2-7, with TRBD2 matching over 9 bases. V was pared by 4 bases and J by 3 bases, with 10 bases of the junction left unmatched. CDR3 length equals 15 residues. Per germline, CDR1 SQVTM and CDR2 ANQGSEA. Here the CDR3 reads CSVGDAGGPGYEQYF. In nucleotides, the CDR3 is TGCAGCGTTGGGGACGCGGGAGGGCCGGGCTACGAGCAGTACTTC.

This clonotype was observed at least ten times. The rearrangement links TRBV28 to TRBJ2-7; D is unclear. Deletions cut 5 bases from V and 2 bases from J, with 19 bases between. Germline CDR1 and CDR2: MDHEN and SYDVKM. This CDR3 contains 16 residues. The CDR3 sequence: CASSPPPRPETYEQYF. CDR3 DNA sequence: TGTGCCAGCAGTCCACCCCCCAGACCGGAGACCTACGAGCAGTACTTC.

This clonotype was observed a handful of times. V is TRBV28 and J is TRBJ2-6; 10 bases align to TRBD2. CDR1 is MDHEN, CDR2 SYDVKM, per germline. The J segment lost 2 bases and the V segment lost 3 bases, leaving 10 bases of the junction unmatched. The CDR3 runs to 19 residues. Here the CDR3 DNA reads TGTGCCAGCAGTTTTACTGCTAGCGGGAGTGGCGCTGGGGCCAACGTCCTGACTTTC. Translated, it gives CASSFTASGSGAGANVLTF. The full variable domain, rest sourced from reference TRBV28 and TRBJ2-6, is DVKVTQSSRYLVKRTGEKVFLECVQDMDHENMFWYRQDPGLGLRLIYFSYDVKMKEKGDIPEGYSVSREKKERFSLILESASTNQTSMYLCASSFTASGSGAGANVLTFGAGSRLTVL.

The chain is built from TRBV4-1 and TRBJ2-1, with 9 bases matching TRBD2. This CDR3 region has 17 residues. V lost 0 bases to trimming and J lost 7 bases; unmatched junction nucleotides: 10. From germline, CDR1 is MGHRA and CDR2 YSYEKL. The CDR3 is CASSQDVLAGGKNEQFF. The CDR3 DNA reads TGCGCCAGCAGCCAAGATGTGCTCGCGGGAGGGAAGAATGAGCAGTTCTTC.

This clonotype appeared a few times. The chain recombines TRBV5-4 with TRBJ2-5; TRBD2 matches 11 bases. With V trimmed by 4 bases and J by 3 bases, 2 bases remained unmatched. The CDR3 consists of 14 residues. Germline values: CDR1 SGHNT, CDR2 YYREEE (reference sequence). The CDR3 DNA follows: TGTGCCAGCAGCCCGACTAGCGGGAAAGAGACCCAGTACTTC. Encoded protein: CASSPTSGKETQYF.

Ten or more counts support this clonotype. The chain is built from TRBV7-2 and TRBJ2-2; 9 bases are a match to TRBD2. CDR1 is SGHTA and CDR2 is FQGNSA in the germline V gene. J was trimmed by 4 bases and V by 0 bases; bases with no gene match: 3. CDR3 length: 16 amino acids. The CDR3 reads CASSLAGSGGTGELFF. DNA of the CDR3: TGTGCCAGCAGCTTAGCTGGTAGCGGGGGCACCGGGGAGCTGTTTTTT. The full variable domain, with the rest looked up from reference TRBV7-2 and TRBJ2-2, is GAGVSQSPSNKVTEKGKDVELRCDPISGHTALYWYRQSLGQGLEFLIYFQGNSAPDKSGLPSDRFSAERTGGSVSTLTIQRTQQEDSAVYLCASSLAGSGGTGELFFGEGSRLTVL.

The chain couples TRBV2 to TRBJ1-3, with D possibly matching TRBD1 (5 bases). Looked up from germline, CDR1 is SNHLY and CDR2 is FYNNEI. The V end was cut by 3 bases, the J end by 6 bases, with 9 bases between. This CDR3 is 13 amino acids long. CDR3 region: CASSEGGANTIYF. The CDR3 DNA reads as TGTGCCAGCAGTGAGGGAGGGGCAAACACCATATATTTT. The whole variable domain, filled in from reference TRBV2 and TRBJ1-3, reads EPEVTQTPSHQVTQMGQEVILRCVPISNHLYFYWYRQILGQKVEFLVSFYNNEISEKSEIFDDQFSVERPDGSNFTLKIRSTKLEDSAMYFCASSEGGANTIYFGEGSWLTVV.